The 24 T cell receptor beta chains listed next were all sequenced from one sample in a study of Ad26.COV2.S vaccination and SARS-CoV-2 variants. Treatment specified: roughly 18 received Ad26.COV2.S at low or high dose, single or two shots; roughly 5 received placebo; per-sample allocation not given. Samples were taken on day 63 after the first vaccine or placebo injection. Method: immunoSEQ multiplex PCR; TCRdb's copy keeps in-frame clones and lacks some. This table holds hundreds of thousands of clones, more than 70% found once. Sequencing was performed on peripheral blood, taken in a trial of Ad26.COV2.S vaccine versus placebo. These receptors were obtained from a person between 18 and 65 years old who received the Ad26.COV2.S COVID-19 vaccine or a placebo.

V is TRBV6-4 and J is TRBJ1-2; D is unresolved. Germline V CDR1 and CDR2: MRHNA, SNTAGT. The CDR3 runs 13 residues. V was trimmed by 3 bases and J by 2 bases, leaving 7 bases between them. This CDR3 reads CASSEEQNYGYTF. As DNA, the CDR3 is TGTGCCAGCAGTGAAGAACAGAACTATGGCTACACCTTC.

To note about this clone: Other DNA sequences in this sample translate to the same CDR3. V is TRBV7-9 and J is TRBJ2-7; D is uncertain. V lost 5 bases, J lost 6 bases, and 8 bases lay in between. Germline CDR1 and CDR2: SEHNR and FQNEAQ (reference sequence). The length of the CDR3 is 11 residues. In nucleotides, the CDR3 is TGTGCCAGCAGCCCAGGCGGCGAGCAGTACTTC. Translation gives CASSPGGEQYF. Full variable domain (outside the CDR3, taken from reference TRBV7-9 and TRBJ2-7): DTGVSQNPRHKITKRGQNVTFRCDPISEHNRLYWYRQTLGQGPEFLTYFQNEAQLEKSRLLSDRFSAERPKGSFSTLEIQRTEQGDSAMYLCASSPGGEQYFGPGTRLTVT.

This clone was detected only once. The V call is TRBV18, the J call TRBJ1-1; D is unclear. Trimming shortened V by 6 bases and J by 11 bases, and 13 bases separated the two germline ends. This CDR3 is 11 amino acids long. Germline V gene data show CDR1 as KGHSH and CDR2 as LQKENI. In DNA form, the CDR3 reads TGTGCCAGCTCTCGGTACGAGGAGGCTTTCTTT. Translation: CASSRYEEAFF. The full variable domain, with the rest looked up from reference TRBV18 and TRBJ1-1, is NAGVMQNPRHLVRRRGQEARLRCSPMKGHSHVYWYRQLPEEGLKFMVYLQKENIIDESGMPKERFSAEFPKEGPSILRIQQVVRGDSAAYFCASSRYEEAFFGQGTRLTVV.

V gene TRBV19 combines with J gene TRBJ2-6; 11 positions match TRBD2. The CDR3 is 16 amino acids. Losses at the gene ends were 8 bases for V and 0 bases for J; bases not matched to a gene: 3. CDR1 is LNHDA and CDR2 is SQIVND in the germline V gene (reference sequence). CDR3 loop: CASLAGGFSGANVLTF. In DNA, the CDR3 is TGTGCCAGTCTAGCGGGGGGTTTCTCTGGGGCCAACGTCCTGACTTTC.

J is TRBJ2-3 and V is TRBV5-1; D is unresolved. The germline CDR1 and CDR2 sequences are SGHRS and YFSETQ. The CDR3 spans 16 residues. Trimming shortened V by 4 bases and J by 2 bases, and 17 bases separated the two germline ends. CDR3 coding DNA: TGCGCCAGCAGCACCGCACCGGCAGGCGCCACAGATACGCAGTATTTT. This encodes CASSTAPAGATDTQYF. Looking up the rest from reference TRBV5-1 and TRBJ2-3 gives the full variable domain: KAGVTQTPRYLIKTRGQQVTLSCSPISGHRSVSWYQQTPGQGLQFLFEYFSETQRNKGNFPGRFSGRQFSNSRSEMNVSTLELGDSALYLCASSTAPAGATDTQYFGPGTRLTVL.

The chain links TRBV5-6 to TRBJ2-7; D perhaps matches TRBD2 (6 bases). The CDR3 length is 16 residues. CDR1 SGHDT and CDR2 YYEEEE come from the germline V gene. Trimming shortened V by 4 bases and J by 3 bases, and 20 bases separated the two germline ends. CDR3 nucleotides: TGTGCCAGCAGCGCAACCCTCCGGGACTCCCGCTACGAGCAGTACTTC. This gives the protein CASSATLRDSRYEQYF.

The gene calls are TRBV5-1 and TRBJ1-6; no firm D call. CDR3 length: 15 amino acids. The germline CDR1 and CDR2 sequences are SGHRS and YFSETQ. V was trimmed by 4 bases and J by 7 bases, leaving 15 bases between them. The CDR3 reads CASSLDKALNSPLHF. The CDR3, as DNA: TGCGCCAGCAGCCTAGACAAGGCCCTCAATTCACCCCTCCACTTT.

The V and J genes are TRBV4-3 and TRBJ2-7; 7 bases align to TRBD1. CDR3 length: 15 amino acids. With 0 bases clipped from V and 5 bases from J, the junction kept 7 bases outside the gene matches. Germline V gene data show CDR1 as LGHNA and CDR2 as YSLEER. The CDR3: CASSQDDRENNEQYF. In nucleotides, the CDR3 is TGCGCCAGCAGCCAAGACGACAGGGAAAATAACGAGCAGTACTTC.

The J gene is TRBJ1-2, the V gene TRBV7-9; D is ambiguous. The CDR3 sequence is 13 residues long. Between the trimmed V and J ends, which lost 2 bases and 5 bases, there was a span of 9 bases. In germline, CDR1 is SEHNR, CDR2 FQNEAQ (reference sequence). The CDR3 here is CASSLMAFYGYTF. The CDR3 DNA is TGTGCCAGCAGCTTAATGGCCTTTTATGGCTACACCTTC.

The rearrangement uses TRBV7-3 and TRBJ2-3; 9 positions match TRBD1. Trimming removed 5 bases from V and 4 bases from J; junction bases left unmatched: 7. Germline V CDR1 and CDR2: SGHTA, FQGTGA. The length of the CDR3 is 15 residues. The CDR3 nucleotides are TGTGCCAGCAGCCCCGGACAGGGGAGGGCAGATACGCAGTATTTT. Its translation is CASSPGQGRADTQYF.

This clone has a handful of counts. The chain uses TRBV7-2 and TRBJ1-5; D gene uncertain. The CDR3 is 11 residues long. Germline V lookup: CDR1 SGHTA, CDR2 FQGNSA. Trimming removed 1 base at V and 11 bases at J, with 6 bases between. CDR3 DNA: TGTGCCAGCAGCTTAGGGGAGGCCCAGCATTTT. This sequence encodes CASSLGEAQHF.

The V gene is TRBV11-2, the J gene TRBJ1-1; D is uncertain. Trimming took 2 bases from V and 6 from J, leaving 7 bases between them. Germline V gene data show CDR1 as SGHAT and CDR2 as FQNNGV. The CDR3 has 12 residues. The CDR3 sequence: CASSLTGSEAFF. CDR3 coding DNA: TGTGCCAGCAGCTTAACGGGGTCTGAAGCTTTCTTT.

This clone occurred many times. The chain combines TRBV6-5 with TRBJ1-5; the D gene is possibly TRBD1 (6 bases). The CDR3 has 15 amino acids. Trimming removed 5 bases from V and 6 bases from J, with 17 bases in between. Germline V CDR1 and CDR2: MNHEY, SVGAGI. The CDR3 region is CASSPQGRPSQPQHF. In DNA form, the CDR3 reads TGTGCCAGCAGTCCCCAGGGGCGCCCAAGTCAGCCCCAGCATTTT.

Here the CDR3 DNA reads TGTGCCAGCAGCCCGTTAGCGGGGGCCTTCAACAATGAGCAGTTCTTC. Residues: CASSPLAGAFNNEQFF. V is TRBV7-2 and J is TRBJ2-1, with TRBD2 identical over 9 bases. Looked up from germline, CDR1 is SGHTA and CDR2 is FQGNSA. V shed 5 bases and J 5 bases; nucleotides not matched to a gene: 10. There are 16 residues in the CDR3. Combining the CDR3 with reference TRBV7-2 and TRBJ2-1 gives the whole variable domain GAGVSQSPSNKVTEKGKDVELRCDPISGHTALYWYRQSLGQGLEFLIYFQGNSAPDKSGLPSDRFSAERTGGSVSTLTIQRTQQEDSAVYLCASSPLAGAFNNEQFFGPGTRLTVL.

This rearrangement joins TRBV29-1 to TRBJ2-7, with D hard to call. Germline loops: CDR1 SQVTM, CDR2 ANQGSEA. V was clipped by 4 bases and J by 0 bases, with 13 bases between them. CDR3 length: 14 residues. The CDR3 protein is CSVAVVEYSYEQYF. The CDR3 bases are TGCAGCGTTGCGGTGGTCGAATACTCCTACGAGCAGTACTTC.

Ten or more counts support this clone. The genes are TRBV6-2 or TRBV6-3 and TRBJ2-2; 10 bases match TRBD2. Looked up from germline, CDR1 is MNHEY and CDR2 is SVGEGT. The CDR3 has 16 amino acids. Trimming removed 6 bases from V and 8 bases from J; junction bases left unmatched: 12. CDR3: CASSRTSGVASGELFF. In nucleotides, the CDR3 is TGTGCCAGCAGCCGAACTAGCGGGGTTGCCTCGGGGGAGCTGTTTTTT.

V is TRBV7-2 and J is TRBJ1-6, with D uncertain. The germline V gene has CDR1 SGHTA and CDR2 FQGNSA. The CDR3 consists of 12 residues. The V end was cut by 0 bases, the J end by 9 bases, with 3 bases between. The CDR3 bases are TGTGCCAGCAGCTTAGCAGTTTCACCCCTCCACTTT. Encoded protein: CASSLAVSPLHF. The whole variable domain, remainder taken from reference TRBV7-2 and TRBJ1-6, is GAGVSQSPSNKVTEKGKDVELRCDPISGHTALYWYRQSLGQGLEFLIYFQGNSAPDKSGLPSDRFSAERTGGSVSTLTIQRTQQEDSAVYLCASSLAVSPLHFGNGTRLTVT.

The rearrangement links TRBV21-1 to TRBJ1-5. TRBV21-1 is a recognized pseudogene. This CDR3 contains 14 residues. CDR3 sequence: CASSKGSRNQPQHF. CDR3 bases: TGTGCCAGCAGCAAAGGGTCCCGCAATCAGCCCCAGCATTTT.

This clone was seen a few times. This sequence joins TRBV2 and TRBJ2-3, with a tentative D call TRBD2 (7 bases). CDR3 length: 15 residues. The V end lost 6 bases, the J end lost 2 bases, and 15 bases lay between the germline ends. Germline CDR1 reads SNHLY; CDR2 reads FYNNEI. CDR3 residues: CASSRGGGITDTQYF. The CDR3 DNA reads as TGTGCCAGCAGCCGAGGGGGGGGGATCACAGATACGCAGTATTTT.

The V call is TRBV3-1 (or the pseudogene TRBV3-2), the J call TRBJ2-7; D gene unclear. Trimming pared 1 base from V and 0 bases from J, leaving 7 bases between. In germline, CDR1 is LGHDT, CDR2 YNNKEL (reference sequence). The CDR3 covers 14 residues. The CDR3 DNA reads TGTGCCAGCAGCCAAGGAGACAACTCCTACGAGCAGTACTTC. Its translation: CASSQGDNSYEQYF.

The chain uses TRBV6-5 and TRBJ1-1; 8 bases fit TRBD1. Per the germline V gene, CDR1 is MNHEY and CDR2 is SVGAGI. The CDR3 loop spans 15 amino acids. V was clipped by 8 bases and J by 1 base; unmatched bases: 9. DNA for the CDR3: TGTGCCAGCCATACCCAGGGGGCTGGGAACACTGAAGCTTTCTTT. This gives the protein CASHTQGAGNTEAFF.

Details on this clone: The germline gene is not matched at one end of the junction; a read error may be the cause. The chain recombines TRBV24-1 with TRBJ1-1, with D unclear. This CDR3 region has 15 residues. Germline V gene sequence: CDR1 KGHDR, CDR2 SFDVKD. CDR3 bases: TGTGCCACCAGTGATTTGCCCTTACCGGGAGCTGAGGCTTTCTTT. Translating gives CATSDLPLPGAEAFF.

The chain carries TRBV6-6 and TRBJ1-1; perhaps TRBD1 as D (5 bases). Germline V CDR1 and CDR2: MNHNY, SVGAGI (reference sequence). CDR3 length: 13 amino acids. Trimming left V 4 bases short and J 4 bases short, with 10 bases between. The CDR3 sequence is CASSSGRTTEAFF. The CDR3 DNA is TGTGCCAGCAGTTCGGGACGGACCACTGAAGCTTTCTTT.

The J gene is TRBJ2-5, the V gene TRBV5-1, with D unresolved. This CDR3 has 14 amino acids. V lost 6 bases and J 5 bases, leaving 17 bases between the germline ends. Germline CDR1 reads SGHRS; CDR2 reads YFSETQ. CDR3 nucleotides: TGCGCCAGCACGGTGTTAGACAACCGGGAGACCCAGTACTTC. Protein sequence: CASTVLDNRETQYF. Full variable domain (missing parts from reference TRBV5-1 and TRBJ2-5): KAGVTQTPRYLIKTRGQQVTLSCSPISGHRSVSWYQQTPGQGLQFLFEYFSETQRNKGNFPGRFSGRQFSNSRSEMNVSTLELGDSALYLCASTVLDNRETQYFGPGTRLLVL.